Reported below is one TCR beta chain. V was pared by 6 bases and J by 5 bases, with 11 bases between. The CDR3 has 13 residues. CDR1 SGHNT and CDR2 YENEEA come from the germline V gene. The entry originates in a study of OX40 agonist ivuxolimab in advanced cancers. On the study more broadly: Ivuxolimab is an agonistic anti-OX40 (CD134) antibody, and patients were treated with it.

Systemic immunosuppression or autoimmune disease history was grounds to exclude patients. Using immunoSEQ multiplex PCR, the repertoire was profiled, and TCRdb retains in-frame clones only, with some absent. The sample yields about 95,000 clones, around 85% seen once. The receptor was derived from an adult with an advanced solid tumor such as melanoma, head and neck, liver or kidney cancer. Sequenced here: CD4+ or CD8+ T cells sorted from blood, sampled in a trial of the OX40 agonist ivuxolimab. This chain connects TRBV11-3 to TRBJ1-5, with unresolved D. The CDR3 DNA reads as TGTGCCAGCAGTCTTGGGCTAGATCAGCCCCAGCATTTT. It is translated as CASSLGLDQPQHF.